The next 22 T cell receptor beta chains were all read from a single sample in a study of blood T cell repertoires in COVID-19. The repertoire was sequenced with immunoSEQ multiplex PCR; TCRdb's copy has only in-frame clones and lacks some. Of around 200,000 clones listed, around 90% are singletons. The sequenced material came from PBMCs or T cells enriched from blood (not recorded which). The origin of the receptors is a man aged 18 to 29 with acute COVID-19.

CDR3 nucleotides: TGTGCCAGCAGTGGGGGGGACAGTCAAGAGACCCAGTACTTC. Protein sequence: CASSGGDSQETQYF. The chain recombines TRBV25-1 with TRBJ2-5, with D perhaps TRBD1 (7 bases). This CDR3 is built from 14 residues. Germline V gene data show CDR1 as MGHDK and CDR2 as SYGVNS. The V gene lost 4 bases and the J gene lost 2 bases, with 11 bases spanning the gap. Together with reference TRBV25-1 and TRBJ2-5, the CDR3 gives the full variable domain: EADIYQTPRYLVIGTGKKITLECSQTMGHDKMYWYQQDPGMELHLIHYSYGVNSTEKGDLSSESTVSRIRTEHFPLTLESARPSHTSQYLCASSGGDSQETQYFGPGTRLLVL.

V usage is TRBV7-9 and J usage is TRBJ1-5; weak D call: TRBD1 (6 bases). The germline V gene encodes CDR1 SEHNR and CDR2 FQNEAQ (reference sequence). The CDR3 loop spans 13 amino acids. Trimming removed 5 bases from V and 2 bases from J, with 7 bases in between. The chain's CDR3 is CASSRQGNQPQHF. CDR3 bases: TGTGCCAGCAGCCGACAGGGCAATCAGCCCCAGCATTTT. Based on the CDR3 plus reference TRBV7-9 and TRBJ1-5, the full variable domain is DTGVSQNPRHKITKRGQNVTFRCDPISEHNRLYWYRQTLGQGPEFLTYFQNEAQLEKSRLLSDRFSAERPKGSFSTLEIQRTEQGDSAMYLCASSRQGNQPQHFGDGTRLSIL.

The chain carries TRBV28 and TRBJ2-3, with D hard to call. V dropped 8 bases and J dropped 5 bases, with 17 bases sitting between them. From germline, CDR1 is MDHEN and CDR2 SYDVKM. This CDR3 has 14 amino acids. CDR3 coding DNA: TGTGCCAGCCTGCAATCCGGAGCACAAGATACGCAGTATTTT. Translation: CASLQSGAQDTQYF.

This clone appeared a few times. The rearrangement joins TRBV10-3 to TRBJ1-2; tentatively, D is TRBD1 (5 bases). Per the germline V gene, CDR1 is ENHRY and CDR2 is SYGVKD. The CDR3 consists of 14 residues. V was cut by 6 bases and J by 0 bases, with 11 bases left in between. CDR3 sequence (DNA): TGTGCCATCAGATCGGGGGAGTCTAACTATGGCTACACCTTC. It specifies CAIRSGESNYGYTF.

This chain's CDR3 is CASSQKQGFVDIQYF. The CDR3 nucleotides read TGTGCCAGCAGCCAGAAGCAGGGTTTCGTTGACATTCAGTACTTC. This chain links TRBV7-8 with TRBJ2-4; TRBD1 might be the D (5 bases). This CDR3 has 15 residues. Per germline, CDR1 SGHVS and CDR2 FQNEAQ. V was clipped by 5 bases and J by 8 bases, with 19 bases between them.

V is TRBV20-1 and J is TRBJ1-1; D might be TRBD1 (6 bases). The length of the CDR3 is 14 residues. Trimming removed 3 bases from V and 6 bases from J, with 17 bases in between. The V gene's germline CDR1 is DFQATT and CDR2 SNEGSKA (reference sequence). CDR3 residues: CSASRDTGSAEAFF. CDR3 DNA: TGCAGTGCTAGTCGGGACACAGGGTCCGCTGAAGCTTTCTTT.

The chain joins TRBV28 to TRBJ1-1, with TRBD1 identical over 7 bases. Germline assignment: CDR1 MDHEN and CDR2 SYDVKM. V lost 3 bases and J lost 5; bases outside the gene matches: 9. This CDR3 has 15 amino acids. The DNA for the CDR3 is TGTGCCAGCAGTTTCCTTGAGGGGGCGCGTACTGAAGCTTTCTTT. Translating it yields CASSFLEGARTEAFF.

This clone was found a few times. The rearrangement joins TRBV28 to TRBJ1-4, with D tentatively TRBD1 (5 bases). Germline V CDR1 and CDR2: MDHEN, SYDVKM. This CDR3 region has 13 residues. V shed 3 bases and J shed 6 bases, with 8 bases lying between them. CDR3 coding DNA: TGTGCCAGCAGTTTGGTAGGGGATGAAAAACTGTTTTTT. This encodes CASSLVGDEKLFF.

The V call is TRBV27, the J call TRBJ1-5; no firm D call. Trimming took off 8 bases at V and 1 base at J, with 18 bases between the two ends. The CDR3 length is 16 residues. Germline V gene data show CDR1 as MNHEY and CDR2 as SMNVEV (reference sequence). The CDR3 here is CASGGSPGLSNQPQHF. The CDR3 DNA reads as TGTGCCAGCGGTGGAAGCCCGGGGTTAAGCAATCAGCCCCAGCATTTT.

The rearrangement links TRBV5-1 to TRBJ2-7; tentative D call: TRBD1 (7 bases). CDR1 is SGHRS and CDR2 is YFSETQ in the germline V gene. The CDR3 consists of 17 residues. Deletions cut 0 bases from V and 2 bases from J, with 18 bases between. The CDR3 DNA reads TGCGCCAGCAGCTTGGTCCTTACAGGGGAGGAAACCTACGAGCAGTACTTC. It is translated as CASSLVLTGEETYEQYF.

CDR3 sequence reads: CASSFLQGAGANVLTF. Here the CDR3 DNA reads TGTGCCAGCAGCTTTCTACAGGGGGCCGGGGCCAACGTCCTGACTTTC. This chain joins TRBV7-3 and TRBJ2-6; 9 bases are shared with TRBD1. CDR3 length: 16 residues. With 3 bases clipped from V and 4 bases from J, the junction kept 4 bases outside the gene matches. Germline V gene lookup returns CDR1 SGHTA and CDR2 FQGTGA. The full variable domain, its missing parts supplied by reference TRBV7-3 and TRBJ2-6, is GAGVSQTPSNKVTEKGKYVELRCDPISGHTALYWYRQSLGQGPEFLIYFQGTGAADDSGLPNDRFFAVRPEGSVSTLKIQRTERGDSAVYLCASSFLQGAGANVLTFGAGSRLTVL.

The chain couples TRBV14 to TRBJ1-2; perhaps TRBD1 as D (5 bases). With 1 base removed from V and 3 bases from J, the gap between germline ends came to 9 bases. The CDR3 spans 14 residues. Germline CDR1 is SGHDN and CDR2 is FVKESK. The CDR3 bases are TGTGCCAGCAGCCAAGGTACAGGCTACTATGGCTACACCTTC. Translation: CASSQGTGYYGYTF.

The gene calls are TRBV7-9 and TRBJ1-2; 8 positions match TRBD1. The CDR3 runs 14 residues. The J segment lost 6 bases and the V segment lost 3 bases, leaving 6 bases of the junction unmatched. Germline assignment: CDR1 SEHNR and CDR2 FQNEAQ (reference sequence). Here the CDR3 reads CASSFGQGFDGYTF. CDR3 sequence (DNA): TGTGCCAGCAGCTTTGGACAGGGTTTCGATGGCTACACCTTC.

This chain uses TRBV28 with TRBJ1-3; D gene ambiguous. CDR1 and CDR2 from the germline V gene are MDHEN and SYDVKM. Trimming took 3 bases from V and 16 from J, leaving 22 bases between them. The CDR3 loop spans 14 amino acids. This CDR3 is CASSFGADRTNSYF. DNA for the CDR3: TGTGCCAGCAGTTTCGGAGCAGATCGAACAAACTCGTATTTT.

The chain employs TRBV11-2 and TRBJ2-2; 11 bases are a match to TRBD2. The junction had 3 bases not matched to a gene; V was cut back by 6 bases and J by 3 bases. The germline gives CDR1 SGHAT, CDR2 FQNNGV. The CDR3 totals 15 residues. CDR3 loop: CASRLGLADTGELFF. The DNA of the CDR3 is TGTGCCAGCAGACTGGGACTAGCGGACACCGGGGAGCTGTTTTTT.

The CDR3: CAITSGGEEETQYF. As DNA, the CDR3 is TGTGCCATTACCTCCGGCGGGGAGGAAGAGACCCAGTACTTC. V is TRBV5-4 and J is TRBJ2-5; TRBD2 is a possible D gene (6 bases). V lost 9 bases and J lost 3, with 18 bases in between. Germline lookup yields CDR1 SGHNT and CDR2 YYREEE (reference sequence). The CDR3 has 14 amino acids.

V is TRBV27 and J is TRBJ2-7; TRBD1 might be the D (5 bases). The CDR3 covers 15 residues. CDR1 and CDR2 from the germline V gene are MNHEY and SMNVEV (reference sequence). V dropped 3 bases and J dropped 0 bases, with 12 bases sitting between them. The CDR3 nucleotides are TGTGCCAGCAGTTTGAACAGGATGAGCTCCTACGAGCAGTACTTC. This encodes CASSLNRMSSYEQYF.

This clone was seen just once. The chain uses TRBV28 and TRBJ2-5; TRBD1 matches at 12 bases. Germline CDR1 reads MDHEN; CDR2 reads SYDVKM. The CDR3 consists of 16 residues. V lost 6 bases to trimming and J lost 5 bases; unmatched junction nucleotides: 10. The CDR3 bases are TGTGCCAGCAGGGCCCGGGACAGGGGGCTTCGGGAGACCCAGTACTTC. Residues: CASRARDRGLRETQYF.

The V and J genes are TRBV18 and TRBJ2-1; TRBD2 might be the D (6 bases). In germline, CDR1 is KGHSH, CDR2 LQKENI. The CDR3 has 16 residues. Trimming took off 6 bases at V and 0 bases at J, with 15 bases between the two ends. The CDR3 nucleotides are TGTGCCAGCTCGTTGGGGGAGGCGAGCTCCTACAATGAGCAGTTCTTC. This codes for CASSLGEASSYNEQFF.

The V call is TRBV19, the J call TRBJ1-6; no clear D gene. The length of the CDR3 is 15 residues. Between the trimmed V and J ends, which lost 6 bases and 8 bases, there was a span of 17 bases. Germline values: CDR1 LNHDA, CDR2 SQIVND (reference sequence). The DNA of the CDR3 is TGTGCCAGTAGACCGACGGGTCCCCTCGATTCACCCCTCCACTTT. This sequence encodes CASRPTGPLDSPLHF.

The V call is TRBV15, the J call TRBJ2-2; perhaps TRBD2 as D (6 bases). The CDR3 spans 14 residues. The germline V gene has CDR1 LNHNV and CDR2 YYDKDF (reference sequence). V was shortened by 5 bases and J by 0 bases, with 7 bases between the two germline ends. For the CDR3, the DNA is TGTGCCACCAGCGGGACTTCGAACACCGGGGAGCTGTTTTTT. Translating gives CATSGTSNTGELFF.

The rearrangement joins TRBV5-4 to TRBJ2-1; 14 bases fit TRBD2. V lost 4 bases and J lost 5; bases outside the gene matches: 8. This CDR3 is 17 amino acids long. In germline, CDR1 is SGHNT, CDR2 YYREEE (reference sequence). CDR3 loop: CASSGGLAGVYNNEQFF. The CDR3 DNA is TGTGCCAGCAGCGGGGGACTAGCGGGAGTTTACAACAATGAGCAGTTCTTC.